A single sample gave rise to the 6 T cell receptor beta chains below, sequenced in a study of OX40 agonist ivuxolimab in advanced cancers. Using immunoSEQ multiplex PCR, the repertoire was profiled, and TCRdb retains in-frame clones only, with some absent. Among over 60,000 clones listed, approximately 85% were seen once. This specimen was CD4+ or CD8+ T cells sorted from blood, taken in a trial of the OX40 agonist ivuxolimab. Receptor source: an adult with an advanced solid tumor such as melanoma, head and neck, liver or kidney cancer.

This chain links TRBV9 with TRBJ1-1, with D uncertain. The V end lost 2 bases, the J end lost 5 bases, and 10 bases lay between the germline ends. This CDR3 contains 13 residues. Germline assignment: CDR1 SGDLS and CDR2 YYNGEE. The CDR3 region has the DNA TGTGCCAGCAGCGTCTCAGGAAATACTGAAGCTTTCTTT. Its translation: CASSVSGNTEAFF. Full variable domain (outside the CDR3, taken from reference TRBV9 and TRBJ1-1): DSGVTQTPKHLITATGQRVTLRCSPRSGDLSVYWYQQSLDQGLQFLIQYYNGEERAKGNILERFSAQQFPDLHSELNLSSLELGDSALYFCASSVSGNTEAFFGQGTRLTVV.

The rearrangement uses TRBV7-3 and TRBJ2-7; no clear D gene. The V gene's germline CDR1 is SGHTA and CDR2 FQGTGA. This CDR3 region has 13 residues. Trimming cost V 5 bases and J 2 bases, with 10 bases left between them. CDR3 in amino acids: CASSTGGAYEQYF. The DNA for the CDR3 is TGTGCCAGCAGCACCGGTGGGGCCTACGAGCAGTACTTC.

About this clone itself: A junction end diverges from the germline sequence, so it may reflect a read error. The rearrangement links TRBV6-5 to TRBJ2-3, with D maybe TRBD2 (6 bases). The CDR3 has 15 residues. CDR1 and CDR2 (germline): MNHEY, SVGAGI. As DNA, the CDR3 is TGTGCCAGCAGTTATCAGCGGGCCAGCACGGATACGCAGTATTTT. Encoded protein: CASSYQRASTDTQYF.

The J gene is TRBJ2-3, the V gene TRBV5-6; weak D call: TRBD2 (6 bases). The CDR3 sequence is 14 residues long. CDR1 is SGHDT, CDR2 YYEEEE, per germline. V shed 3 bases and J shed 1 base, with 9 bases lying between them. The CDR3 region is CASSWWGGTDTQYF. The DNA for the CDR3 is TGTGCCAGCAGCTGGTGGGGGGGCACAGATACGCAGTATTTT.

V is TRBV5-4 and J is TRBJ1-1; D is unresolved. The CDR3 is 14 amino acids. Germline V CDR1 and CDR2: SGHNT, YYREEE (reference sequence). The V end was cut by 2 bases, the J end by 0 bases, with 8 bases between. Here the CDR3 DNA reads TGTGCCAGCAGCTTCGGCGAACTGAACACTGAAGCTTTCTTT. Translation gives CASSFGELNTEAFF.

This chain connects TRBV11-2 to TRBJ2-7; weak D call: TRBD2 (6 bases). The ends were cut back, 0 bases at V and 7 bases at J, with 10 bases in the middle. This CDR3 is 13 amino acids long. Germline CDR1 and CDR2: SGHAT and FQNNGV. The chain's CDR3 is CASSLEHRGEQYF. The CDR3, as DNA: TGTGCCAGCAGCTTAGAGCACCGGGGGGAGCAGTACTTC.